One sample yielded the 16 T cell receptor beta chains listed below, sequenced in a study of blood T cells in healthy people across ages. PCR was performed a second time for about 6 to 11 cycles using a sample-barcoded 5' primer and a J-beta primer mix. TCRdb reprocessed the 5' RACE reads with MiXCR, giving one entry per CDR3 protein. The sample has some 1,500,000 distinct CDR3 sequences, roughly 43% seen once. Sample: blood. All receptors come from a woman between 18 and 29 years old in good health.

The genes are TRBV4-3 and TRBJ2-3, with 9 bases aligning to TRBD2. With 1 base clipped from V and 1 base from J, the junction kept 6 bases outside the gene matches. The germline V gene has CDR1 LGHNA and CDR2 YSLEER. There are 17 residues in the CDR3. The CDR3 sequence: CASSQVLVAGGTDTQYF. CDR3 in DNA: TGCGCCAGCAGCCAAGTGCTTGTAGCGGGGGGCACAGATACGCAGTATTTT.

The genes are TRBV11-2 and TRBJ2-5, with 7 bases matching TRBD1. Germline V CDR1 and CDR2: SGHAT, FQNNGV. Germline trimming cut 6 bases from V and 3 bases from J; bases unmatched to any gene: 4. This CDR3 has 13 amino acids. CDR3 sequence reads: CASRSGTEETQYF. The CDR3 coding sequence is TGTGCCAGCAGAAGTGGGACAGAAGAGACCCAGTACTTC.

The genes are TRBV7-9 and TRBJ1-2; D is uncertain. The germline V and J ends were trimmed by 3 bases and 5 bases, with 13 bases remaining between them. CDR3 size: 14 residues. Looked up from germline, CDR1 is SEHNR and CDR2 is FQNEAQ (reference sequence). The CDR3 here is CASSLAGTLYGYTF. CDR3 nucleotides: TGTGCCAGCAGCTTGGCAGGAACCCTGTATGGCTACACCTTC.

The J gene is TRBJ2-1, the V gene TRBV7-2; D may match TRBD1 or TRBD2 (5 bases each). Germline CDR1 SGHTA, CDR2 FQGNSA. The CDR3 spans 16 residues. V was clipped by 0 bases and J by 3 bases, with 12 bases between them. The CDR3 DNA sequence: TGTGCCAGCAGCTTAGCTAGAGGGGCTGGCTACAATGAGCAGTTCTTC. Amino acid sequence: CASSLARGAGYNEQFF.

Only a few counts were recorded for this clonotype. The CDR3 loop is CASSPRTSRVLNTEAFF. The DNA for the CDR3 is TGTGCCAGCAGCCCGCGGACAAGCAGGGTGTTGAACACTGAAGCTTTCTTT. The chain couples TRBV7-2 to TRBJ1-1, with a possible D match to TRBD1 (5 bases). Germline-derived CDR1 and CDR2 are SGHTA and FQGNSA. With 5 bases removed from V and 0 bases from J, the gap between germline ends came to 19 bases. The CDR3 is 17 residues long.

J is TRBJ2-1 and V is TRBV4-2; D not certain. The germline V and J ends were trimmed by 6 bases and 6 bases, with 12 bases remaining between them. This CDR3 contains 13 residues. Looked up from germline, CDR1 is LGHNA and CDR2 is YNFKEQ. CDR3 nucleotide sequence: TGTGCCAGCAGGGCCAGGCCTGGCAATGAGCAGTTCTTC. Its translation is CASRARPGNEQFF.

The chain carries TRBV12-3 or TRBV12-4 and TRBJ1-2, with unresolved D. Trimming took 1 base from V and 0 from J, leaving 9 bases between them. This CDR3 has 15 amino acids. CDR3 nucleotide sequence: TGTGCCAGCAGTTTAGGTCCGCCCTCTAACTATGGCTACACCTTC. Protein: CASSLGPPSNYGYTF.

As to this clonotype: A junction end diverges from the germline sequence, so it may reflect a read error. The J gene is TRBJ1-1, the V gene TRBV6-2 or TRBV6-3, with 10 bases aligning to TRBD1. The germline CDR1 and CDR2 sequences are MNHEY and SVGEGT. CDR3 length equals 14 residues. CDR3 amino acids: CTSRTDRGDTEAFF. In DNA, the CDR3 is TGTACCAGCAGAACGGACAGGGGGGACACTGAAGCTTTCTTT.

The V gene is TRBV4-1, the J gene TRBJ2-2; maybe TRBD2 (6 bases). Germline CDR1 and CDR2: MGHRA and YSYEKL. CDR3 length equals 15 residues. V lost 0 bases to trimming and J lost 1 base, with 6 bases between them. The DNA of the CDR3 is TGCGCCAGCAGCCAAGAGGGAGGGAACACCGGGGAGCTGTTTTTT. This codes for CASSQEGGNTGELFF.

Of note for this clonotype: A junction boundary mismatches the germline segment, possibly from a read error. The V and J genes are TRBV3-1 and TRBJ1-6; D may be TRBD1 (5 bases). The CDR3 is 16 residues long. CDR1 is LGHDT and CDR2 is YNNKEL in the germline V gene (reference sequence). This CDR3 reads CAGSTTESSYNSPLHF. Written as DNA, the CDR3 is TGTGCCGGCAGCACGACAGAGAGCTCCTATAATTCACCCCTCCACTTT.

V usage is TRBV20-1 and J usage is TRBJ2-1; 7 bases match TRBD2. There are 17 residues in the CDR3. Germline V gene lookup returns CDR1 DFQATT and CDR2 SNEGSKA (reference sequence). V lost 1 base and J lost 0; bases outside the gene matches: 9. The CDR3 loop is CSARGIMSGNSYNEQFF. The CDR3 nucleotides are TGCAGTGCTAGAGGGATTATGAGCGGGAACTCCTACAATGAGCAGTTCTTC.

As to this clonotype: One end of the junction is discordant with germline, which a read error may explain. The V gene is TRBV27, the J gene TRBJ2-5; D is perhaps TRBD1 (6 bases). CDR1 and CDR2 from the germline V gene are MNHEY and SMNVEV (reference sequence). This CDR3 is built from 15 residues. Here the CDR3 reads CAGSLYGQGKETQYF. The CDR3, as DNA: TGTGCCGGCAGTTTATATGGGCAGGGGAAAGAGACCCAGTACTTC.

The chain has TRBV11-1 and TRBJ2-3; D ambiguous. Trimming left V 5 bases short and J 5 bases short, with 8 bases between. The germline gives CDR1 SGHAT, CDR2 FQDESV (reference sequence). This CDR3 has 12 residues. The CDR3 here is CASSLNLDTQYF. For the CDR3, the DNA is TGTGCCAGCAGCCTGAACTTAGATACGCAGTATTTT.

The chain links TRBV30 to TRBJ2-1; 8 positions agree with TRBD2. The CDR3 spans 15 residues. The V segment lost 0 bases and the J segment 8 bases; nucleotides outside the gene matches: 9. The germline gives CDR1 GTSNPN, CDR2 SVGIG (reference sequence). CDR3 loop: CAWSVLAGRAYEQFF. CDR3 bases: TGTGCCTGGAGTGTACTGGCCGGGAGGGCGTATGAGCAGTTCTTC.

The chain carries TRBV29-1 and TRBJ2-4; 7 bases are a match to TRBD1. The germline gives CDR1 SQVTM, CDR2 ANQGSEA. J gave up 4 bases and V 6 bases, and 3 bases lay outside the gene matches. The CDR3 extends over 12 amino acids. The CDR3 DNA reads as TGCAGCGTCGACAGGGATAAAAACATTCAGTACTTC. Translation: CSVDRDKNIQYF.

The chain is built from TRBV9 and TRBJ2-7, with D uncertain. Germline loops: CDR1 SGDLS, CDR2 YYNGEE. This CDR3 region has 15 residues. Trimming shortened V by 5 bases and J by 0 bases, and 15 bases separated the two germline ends. The CDR3 loop is CASSVDGGISYEQYF. As DNA, the CDR3 is TGTGCCAGCAGTGTGGACGGCGGCATCTCCTACGAGCAGTACTTC. Looking up the rest from reference TRBV9 and TRBJ2-7 gives the full variable domain: DSGVTQTPKHLITATGQRVTLRCSPRSGDLSVYWYQQSLDQGLQFLIQYYNGEERAKGNILERFSAQQFPDLHSELNLSSLELGDSALYFCASSVDGGISYEQYFGPGTRLTVT.